This T cell receptor (beta chain) derives from a study of control samples from healthy donors and cancer patients. This clone was counted only a few times. The repertoire was sequenced with immunoSEQ multiplex PCR; TCRdb's copy has only in-frame clones and lacks some. The data hold about 120,000 clones, with roughly 90% observed a single time. The sample comprised blood. The TCR originated in a man aged 50-59 years in good health.

CDR3 sequence: CASSPIWTGDTEAFF. CDR3 DNA: TGTGCCAGCAGCCCGATTTGGACTGGAGACACTGAAGCTTTCTTT. This rearrangement joins TRBV3-1 (or the pseudogene TRBV3-2) to TRBJ1-1; D gene ambiguous. CDR3 length: 15 residues. Germline V gives CDR1 LGHDT, CDR2 YNNKEL (reference sequence). Trimming removed 4 bases from V and 3 bases from J, with 15 bases in between.